The 14 T cell receptor beta chains below all came from one sample that was sequenced in a study of T cells after yellow fever vaccination. In TCRdb, the 5' RACE reads were re-called with MiXCR into one record per CDR3 protein. This table holds hundreds of thousands of distinct CDR3 sequences, 9.5% to 15% found once. Sequences were derived from CD4+ T cells sorted from PBMCs, sampled 15 days after the yellow fever booster vaccination. All receptors come from a man between 18 and 35 years old who received the YFV17D yellow fever vaccine.

The rearrangement joins TRBV6-6 to TRBJ2-5; possibly TRBD1 for D (6 bases). The V and J ends lost 8 bases and 1 base respectively, with 11 bases between them. From germline, CDR1 is MNHNY and CDR2 SVGAGI (reference sequence). The CDR3 consists of 13 residues. The CDR3 loop reads CASGGDRQETQYF. CDR3 in DNA: TGTGCCAGCGGGGGCGACCGCCAAGAGACCCAGTACTTC.

The V gene is TRBV5-1, the J gene TRBJ2-5; D assignment may be TRBD1 or TRBD2 (5 bases each). The V end was cut by 6 bases, the J end by 2 bases, with 17 bases between. This CDR3 contains 15 residues. Looked up from germline, CDR1 is SGHRS and CDR2 is YFSETQ. The CDR3 DNA is TGCGCCAGCACCCCATACAGAGGGGCTCAAGAGACCCAGTACTTC. Translation: CASTPYRGAQETQYF.

J is TRBJ2-5 and V is TRBV25-1; possible D gene TRBD1, 5 bases. Trimming pared 1 base from V and 5 bases from J, leaving 14 bases between. Germline-derived CDR1 and CDR2 are MGHDK and SYGVNS. The CDR3 has 15 amino acids. CDR3 sequence (DNA): TGTGCCAGCAGTGAATCAGGGCAGAAAGGGGAGACCCAGTACTTC. Its translation: CASSESGQKGETQYF.

There are a few counts of this clonotype. The rearrangement uses TRBV5-4 and TRBJ1-3, with TRBD1 as a possible D gene (5 bases). The germline V and J ends were trimmed by 0 bases and 0 bases, with 7 bases remaining between them. This CDR3 spans 15 amino acids. Germline loops: CDR1 SGHNT, CDR2 YYREEE (reference sequence). The CDR3 DNA sequence: TGTGCCAGCAGCTTGGGACAGAACTCTGGAAACACCATATATTTT. Translating gives CASSLGQNSGNTIYF.

The rearrangement links TRBV15 to TRBJ2-3, with TRBD2 matching 7 bases. The V and J ends lost 8 bases and 1 base, in that order; junction bases with no gene match: 6. The CDR3 has 14 residues. Germline V gives CDR1 LNHNV, CDR2 YYDKDF (reference sequence). The chain's CDR3 is CATAGGFRTDTQYF. The CDR3 DNA reads as TGTGCCACCGCCGGGGGGTTCCGCACAGATACGCAGTATTTT.

This clonotype has more than one count but fewer than ten. The chain is built from TRBV5-1 and TRBJ2-2; 8 positions agree with TRBD2. Germline V CDR1 and CDR2: SGHRS, YFSETQ. This CDR3 has 19 amino acids. V shed 1 base and J 4 bases; nucleotides not matched to a gene: 15. The CDR3 here is CASSLQPRLAGASTGELFF. The CDR3 DNA is TGCGCCAGCAGCTTGCAGCCACGTCTAGCGGGTGCGAGCACCGGGGAGCTGTTTTTT.

This clonotype was detected a few times. V is TRBV5-6 and J is TRBJ1-2; 10 bases are shared with TRBD1. CDR3 length equals 13 residues. Losses at the gene ends were 6 bases for V and 7 bases for J; bases not matched to a gene: 6. CDR1 is SGHDT and CDR2 is YYEEEE in the germline V gene. DNA for the CDR3: TGTGCCAGCACCCCGGGACAGGGGTTTGGCTACACCTTC. It encodes CASTPGQGFGYTF.

This chain uses TRBV15 with TRBJ2-1; 10 positions agree with TRBD2. The CDR3 has 15 amino acids. V lost 1 base to trimming and J lost 8 bases; unmatched junction nucleotides: 5. Germline V lookup: CDR1 LNHNV, CDR2 YYDKDF (reference sequence). This CDR3 reads CATSRAQRGGYEQFF. The CDR3 bases are TGTGCCACCAGCAGAGCCCAGCGGGGGGGCTATGAGCAGTTCTTC.

In this sample, this clonotype turned up many times. The chain links TRBV7-2 to TRBJ2-3; TRBD1 is a possible D gene (8 bases). The CDR3 is made up of 15 amino acids. Germline CDR1 SGHTA, CDR2 FQGNSA. The V and J ends lost 5 bases and 3 bases respectively, with 15 bases between them. The DNA of the CDR3 is TGTGCCAGCAGCCTACAGGGGGGAGGGACAGATACGCAGTATTTT. This translates into CASSLQGGGTDTQYF.

This clonotype was recorded many times. V gene TRBV4-1 combines with J gene TRBJ1-6; 9 bases map to TRBD1. Germline V gene lookup returns CDR1 MGHRA and CDR2 YSYEKL. After removal of 6 bases from V and 9 bases from J, the junction contained 6 bases not matched to a gene. The CDR3 covers 14 residues. The chain's CDR3 is CASSPTGGGSPLHF. The CDR3 DNA is TGCGCCAGCAGTCCGACAGGGGGAGGTTCACCCCTCCACTTT.

This clonotype was seen ten or more times. This chain links TRBV6-5 with TRBJ1-6; TRBD1 is a possible D gene (5 bases). The CDR3 totals 14 residues. V dropped 7 bases and J dropped 8 bases, with 15 bases sitting between them. In germline, CDR1 is MNHEY, CDR2 SVGAGI. The CDR3 is CASMQGGLDSPLHF. The CDR3 coding sequence is TGTGCCAGCATGCAGGGAGGGCTTGATTCACCCCTCCACTTT.

This clonotype was observed many times. The V and J genes are TRBV20-1 and TRBJ2-1, with a weak D call TRBD2 (7 bases). Germline lookup yields CDR1 DFQATT and CDR2 SNEGSKA (reference sequence). Trimming stripped 5 bases from V and 4 bases from J, with 18 bases between. The CDR3 is 15 amino acids. CDR3 in DNA: TGCAGTGCTCCAAGAGGGGGGGCTTTATACAATGAGCAGTTCTTC. As protein: CSAPRGGALYNEQFF.

This clonotype was observed a few times. The chain employs TRBV12-3 or TRBV12-4 and TRBJ2-1, with D possibly being TRBD1 (6 bases). The length of the CDR3 is 15 residues. Trimming pared 6 bases from V and 1 base from J, leaving 13 bases between. The CDR3: CASRTGTLSYNEQFF. As DNA, the CDR3 is TGTGCCAGCAGGACCGGGACACTATCCTACAATGAGCAGTTCTTC.

This clonotype was detected only a few times. In DNA form, the CDR3 reads TGTGCCAGCAGCAGAACGAGACAGGGAGCTTCCTACGAGCAGTACGTC. It specifies CASSRTRQGASYEQYV. The genes are TRBV6-1 and TRBJ2-7; 7 nucleotides line up with TRBD1. CDR1 and CDR2 (germline): MNHNS, SASEGT. With 6 bases clipped from V and 1 base from J, the junction kept 12 bases outside the gene matches. The CDR3 runs 16 residues.